This T cell receptor beta chain appears in the sequencing data of a study of Ad26.COV2.S vaccination and SARS-CoV-2 variants. The assay was immunoSEQ multiplex PCR, and TCRdb's table has in-frame clones only and misses some. The sample holds 350,000 to 450,000 clones; roughly 84% are singletons and the top ten take around 3.6%. The V end was cut by 5 bases, the J end by 7 bases, with 8 bases between. Germline loops: CDR1 SNHLY, CDR2 FYNNEI. CDR3 length: 12 amino acids. Specified treatment: about 20 received Ad26.COV2.S at low or high dose, single or two shots; roughly five received placebo; per-sample allocation not given. Sampling was performed 63 days after the first vaccine or placebo injection.

The specimen comprised peripheral blood, sampled in a trial of Ad26.COV2.S vaccine versus placebo. This chain joins TRBV2 and TRBJ1-4; no definite D call. The clonotype originates from a person aged 18 to 59 who received the Ad26.COV2.S COVID-19 vaccine or a placebo. CDR3 sequence (DNA): TGTGCCAGCAGTATCTCGGGTGAAAAACTGTTTTTT. As protein: CASSISGEKLFF.